The 22 T cell receptor beta chains below come from one sample, sequenced in a study of shared clonotypes between healthy human individuals. Assay used: immunoSEQ multiplex PCR; TCRdb lists only in-frame clones, some missing. The table records approximately 1,500,000 clones, roughly 98% of them present only once. Sequencing was performed on naive CD4+ T cells sorted from blood. Sample subset: CD45RA+ positively selected. Every receptor here comes from a man aged 30-40 years in good health.

In DNA form, the CDR3 reads TGTGCCAGCAGCTTAGATATGGTGTCCCAAGAGACCCAGTACTTC. Translation gives CASSLDMVSQETQYF. The chain uses TRBV7-2 and TRBJ2-5, with D unclear. The germline V gene has CDR1 SGHTA and CDR2 FQGNSA. The V and J ends lost 1 base and 1 base respectively, with 10 bases between them. There are 15 residues in the CDR3.

The CDR3 DNA is TGTGCCAGCAGTGGGGTAGCGGAAAACACCGGGGAGCTGTTTTTT. It encodes CASSGVAENTGELFF. The rearrangement uses TRBV9 and TRBJ2-2; D possibly corresponds to TRBD2 (6 bases). The V end was cut by 5 bases, the J end by 2 bases, with 13 bases between. This CDR3 is 15 amino acids long. Germline V lookup: CDR1 SGDLS, CDR2 YYNGEE.

The chain uses TRBV10-3 and TRBJ2-5; D is possibly TRBD1 or TRBD2 (6 bases each). V was cut by 10 bases and J by 3 bases, with 15 bases left in between. CDR3 length equals 13 residues. CDR1 ENHRY and CDR2 SYGVKD come from the germline V gene. The CDR3 bases are TGTGCCACTACTTTGGGGGGCAAAGAGACCCAGTACTTC. Amino acids: CATTLGGKETQYF.

This rearrangement joins TRBV29-1 to TRBJ2-1, with D tentatively TRBD1 (6 bases). Trimming cost V 6 bases and J 0 bases, with 15 bases left between them. This CDR3 region has 15 residues. Germline-derived CDR1 and CDR2 are SQVTM and ANQGSEA. DNA for the CDR3: TGCAGCGTCGAGGGGGTAGACCTCTCCTACAATGAGCAGTTCTTC. Protein: CSVEGVDLSYNEQFF.

This chain uses TRBV7-9 with TRBJ2-5, with D hard to call. Deletions cut 6 bases from V and 2 bases from J, with 7 bases between. The CDR3 is 12 residues long. The germline gives CDR1 SEHNR, CDR2 FQNEAQ (reference sequence). CDR3 DNA: TGTGCCAGCAGTCGACGTCAAGAGACCCAGTACTTC. Protein: CASSRRQETQYF.

Concerning this clone itself: Distinct nucleotide sequences in the sample also encode this CDR3. V usage is TRBV7-2 and J usage is TRBJ1-5, with D possibly being TRBD1 (5 bases). The V gene's germline CDR1 is SGHTA and CDR2 FQGNSA. The CDR3 contains 15 residues. V lost 1 base to trimming and J lost 1 base, with 8 bases between them. The DNA for the CDR3 is TGTGCCAGCAGCTTAGAGGGGACGAGCAATCAGCCCCAGCATTTT. It translates to CASSLEGTSNQPQHF.

This clone was counted once. The rearrangement uses TRBV15 and TRBJ2-5; the match to TRBD2 covers 12 bases. V was pared by 1 base and J by 9 bases, with 6 bases of the junction left unmatched. This CDR3 comprises 15 residues. Germline CDR1 reads LNHNV; CDR2 reads YYDKDF (reference sequence). In DNA, the CDR3 is TGTGCCACCAGCAGAGGGGGACTAGCGGGCGAAGCCCAGTACTTC. Translation gives CATSRGGLAGEAQYF.

V gene TRBV9 combines with J gene TRBJ1-2; 9 bases are a match to TRBD1. V was pared by 2 bases and J by 1 base, with 6 bases of the junction left unmatched. The CDR3 has 16 residues. Per germline, CDR1 SGDLS and CDR2 YYNGEE. The CDR3: CASSVGQGLINYGYTF. Written as DNA, the CDR3 is TGTGCCAGCAGCGTCGGACAGGGGCTGATTAACTATGGCTACACCTTC.

The genes are TRBV6-1 and TRBJ2-7, with TRBD2 identical over 10 bases. V dropped 3 bases and J dropped 7; count of bases not matched to a gene: 6. Germline V gives CDR1 MNHNS, CDR2 SASEGT. This CDR3 contains 14 residues. CDR3 sequence (DNA): TGTGCCAGCAGTGATGTAGCGGGGGGAGAGGAGCAGTACTTC. As protein: CASSDVAGGEEQYF.

This clone is a singleton in its sample. The V call is TRBV9, the J call TRBJ2-5; D gene uncertain. There are 14 residues in the CDR3. Germline V lookup: CDR1 SGDLS, CDR2 YYNGEE. Trimming shortened V by 0 bases and J by 4 bases, and 10 bases separated the two germline ends. The CDR3 region is CASSVAQNRETQYF. CDR3 DNA: TGTGCCAGCAGCGTAGCTCAGAACCGAGAGACCCAGTACTTC. The entire variable domain, with the rest obtained from reference TRBV9 and TRBJ2-5, is as follows: DSGVTQTPKHLITATGQRVTLRCSPRSGDLSVYWYQQSLDQGLQFLIQYYNGEERAKGNILERFSAQQFPDLHSELNLSSLELGDSALYFCASSVAQNRETQYFGPGTRLLVL.

The rearrangement joins TRBV9 to TRBJ1-2; D gene uncertain. Germline V CDR1 and CDR2: SGDLS, YYNGEE. Trimming cost V 2 bases and J 7 bases, with 12 bases left between them. This CDR3 has 13 amino acids. Here the CDR3 reads CASSVRGSFGYTF. The CDR3 DNA sequence: TGTGCCAGCAGCGTCCGAGGCAGCTTTGGCTACACCTTC.

The chain has TRBV28 and TRBJ1-4; possible D gene TRBD1, 5 bases. V dropped 5 bases and J dropped 4 bases, with 11 bases sitting between them. This CDR3 spans 14 amino acids. CDR1 and CDR2 from the germline V gene are MDHEN and SYDVKM. Here the CDR3 DNA reads TGTGCCAGCAGTCTACGACAGATTAATGAAAAACTGTTTTTT. Translation: CASSLRQINEKLFF.

This chain links TRBV5-1 with TRBJ2-3; weak D call: TRBD1 (7 bases). The CDR3 has 17 residues. Trimming stripped 4 bases from V and 5 bases from J, with 23 bases between. Germline-derived CDR1 and CDR2 are SGHRS and YFSETQ. The CDR3 DNA reads as TGCGCCAGCAGCCCGTTGGTCCAGGGGGGAATGGGAGATACGCAGTATTTT. Translated, it gives CASSPLVQGGMGDTQYF.

The chain has TRBV30 and TRBJ1-4, with 10 bases that match TRBD1. This CDR3 is built from 14 residues. The V gene end was trimmed by 4 bases and the J gene end by 5 bases; junction bases not matched to a gene: 4. Germline-derived CDR1 and CDR2 are GTSNPN and SVGIG (reference sequence). In DNA, the CDR3 is TGTGCCTGGATGGGGGGACAGGGGAATGAAAAACTGTTTTTT. Translation: CAWMGGQGNEKLFF.

J is TRBJ2-5 and V is TRBV2, with a tentative D call TRBD2 (6 bases). The germline gives CDR1 SNHLY, CDR2 FYNNEI. Trimming pared 6 bases from V and 0 bases from J, leaving 8 bases between. The CDR3 covers 13 residues. The CDR3 DNA follows: TGTGCCAGCAGGGGGGGTCACCAAGAGACCCAGTACTTC. Translating it yields CASRGGHQETQYF.

The rearrangement uses TRBV28 and TRBJ2-7; perhaps TRBD2 as D (6 bases). The CDR3 sequence is 16 residues long. The germline gives CDR1 MDHEN, CDR2 SYDVKM. Between the trimmed V and J ends, which lost 7 bases and 3 bases, there was a span of 22 bases. In nucleotides, the CDR3 is TGTGCCAGCAAGGCCCGCCTGGGTAGCGGTGGCTACGAGCAGTACTTC. Amino acids: CASKARLGSGGYEQYF.

This chain uses TRBV6-9 with TRBJ1-3, with 7 bases aligning to TRBD1. J was trimmed by 0 bases and V by 2 bases; bases with no gene match: 7. The germline V gene encodes CDR1 MNHGY and CDR2 SVAAGI. The CDR3 totals 17 residues. The CDR3 bases are TGTGCCAGCAGTTATGGGCGTCAGGGGGGCTCTGGAAACACCATATATTTT. Protein sequence: CASSYGRQGGSGNTIYF.

The rearrangement links TRBV5-1 to TRBJ2-7; D is unresolved. The germline V gene has CDR1 SGHRS and CDR2 YFSETQ. The CDR3 is made up of 14 amino acids. V was pared by 0 bases and J by 2 bases, with 9 bases between. In DNA, the CDR3 is TGCGCCAGCAGCTTGGGGGATTGGCCCTACGAGCAGTACTTC. Its translation: CASSLGDWPYEQYF.

The chain has TRBV5-4 and TRBJ2-1, with D possibly being TRBD1 (5 bases). V was cut by 4 bases and J by 3 bases, with 11 bases left in between. CDR3 length: 14 residues. CDR1 is SGHNT, CDR2 YYREEE, per germline (reference sequence). CDR3 in amino acids: CASSNMGLYNEQFF. DNA of the CDR3: TGTGCCAGCAGCAATATGGGGCTCTACAATGAGCAGTTCTTC.

This clone was seen a single time. The chain combines TRBV6-1 with TRBJ1-4, with 7 bases identical to TRBD1. There are 15 residues in the CDR3. Germline CDR1 reads MNHNS; CDR2 reads SASEGT. V was clipped by 3 bases and J by 4 bases; unmatched bases: 5. The CDR3 reads CASSDLGQNNEKLFF. CDR3 DNA sequence: TGTGCCAGCAGTGATCTGGGACAGAATAATGAAAAACTGTTTTTT.

The genes are TRBV9 and TRBJ2-7; 9 bases line up with TRBD1. CDR3 length: 15 amino acids. The trim removed 2 bases at V and 3 bases at J, leaving 6 bases unmatched. From germline, CDR1 is SGDLS and CDR2 YYNGEE. CDR3 sequence reads: CASSVGQGKNYEQYF. The CDR3 DNA reads as TGTGCCAGCAGCGTGGGACAGGGCAAGAACTACGAGCAGTACTTC.

This chain uses TRBV5-4 with TRBJ2-7; 9 bases line up with TRBD2. Trimming cost V 5 bases and J 4 bases; bases outside gene matches: 7. Germline CDR1 reads SGHNT; CDR2 reads YYREEE (reference sequence). The CDR3 runs to 14 residues. The CDR3 nucleotides are TGTGCCAGCAGTACCGGGACTAGCTTGTACGAGCAGTACTTC. This gives the protein CASSTGTSLYEQYF. Filled out from reference TRBV5-4 and TRBJ2-7, the complete variable domain reads ETGVTQSPTHLIKTRGQQVTLRCSSQSGHNTVSWYQQALGQGPQFIFQYYREEENGRGNFPPRFSGLQFPNYSSELNVNALELDDSALYLCASSTGTSLYEQYFGPGTRLTVT.